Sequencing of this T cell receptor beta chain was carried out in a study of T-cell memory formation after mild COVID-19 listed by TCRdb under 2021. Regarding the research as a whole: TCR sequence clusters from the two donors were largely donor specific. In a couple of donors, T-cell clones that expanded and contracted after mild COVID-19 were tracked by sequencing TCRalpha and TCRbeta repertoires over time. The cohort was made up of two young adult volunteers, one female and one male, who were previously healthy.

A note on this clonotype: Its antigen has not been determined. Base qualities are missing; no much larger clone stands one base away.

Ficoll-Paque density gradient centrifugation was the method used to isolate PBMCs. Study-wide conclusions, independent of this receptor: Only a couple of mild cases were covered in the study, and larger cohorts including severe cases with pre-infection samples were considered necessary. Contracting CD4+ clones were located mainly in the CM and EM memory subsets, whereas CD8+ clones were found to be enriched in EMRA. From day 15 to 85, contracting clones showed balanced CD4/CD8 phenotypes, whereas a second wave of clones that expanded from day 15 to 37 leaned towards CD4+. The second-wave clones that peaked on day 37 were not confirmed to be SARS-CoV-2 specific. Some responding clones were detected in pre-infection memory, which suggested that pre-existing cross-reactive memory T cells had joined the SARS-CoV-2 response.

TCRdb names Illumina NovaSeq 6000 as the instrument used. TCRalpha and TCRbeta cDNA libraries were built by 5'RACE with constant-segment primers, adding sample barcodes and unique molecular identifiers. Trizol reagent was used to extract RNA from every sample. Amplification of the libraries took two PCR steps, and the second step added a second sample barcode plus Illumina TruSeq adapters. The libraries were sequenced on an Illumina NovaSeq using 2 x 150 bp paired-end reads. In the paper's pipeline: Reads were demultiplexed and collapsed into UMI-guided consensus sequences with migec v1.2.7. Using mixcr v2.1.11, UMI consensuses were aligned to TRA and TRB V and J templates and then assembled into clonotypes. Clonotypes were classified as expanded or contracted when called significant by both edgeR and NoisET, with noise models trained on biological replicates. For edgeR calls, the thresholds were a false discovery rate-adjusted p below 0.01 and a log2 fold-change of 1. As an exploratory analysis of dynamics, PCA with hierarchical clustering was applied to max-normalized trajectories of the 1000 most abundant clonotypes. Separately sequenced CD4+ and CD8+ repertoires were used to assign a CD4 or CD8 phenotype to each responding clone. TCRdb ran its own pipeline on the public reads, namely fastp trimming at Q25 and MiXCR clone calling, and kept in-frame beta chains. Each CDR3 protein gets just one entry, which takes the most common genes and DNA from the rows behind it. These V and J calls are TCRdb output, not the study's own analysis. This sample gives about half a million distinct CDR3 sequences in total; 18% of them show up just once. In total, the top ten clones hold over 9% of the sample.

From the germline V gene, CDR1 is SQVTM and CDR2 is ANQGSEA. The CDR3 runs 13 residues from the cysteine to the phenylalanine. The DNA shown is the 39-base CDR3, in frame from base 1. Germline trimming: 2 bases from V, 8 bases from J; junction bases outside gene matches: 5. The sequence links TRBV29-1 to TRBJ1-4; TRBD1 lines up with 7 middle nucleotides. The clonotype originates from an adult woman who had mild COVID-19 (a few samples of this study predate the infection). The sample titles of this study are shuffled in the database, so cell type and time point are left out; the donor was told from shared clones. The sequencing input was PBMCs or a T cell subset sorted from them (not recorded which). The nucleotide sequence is TGCAGCGTTGAAACAGGGGTTGGGGAAAAACTGTTTTTT. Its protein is CSVETGVGEKLFF. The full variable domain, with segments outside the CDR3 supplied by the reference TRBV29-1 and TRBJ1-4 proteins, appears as SAVISQKPSRDICQRGTSLTIQCQVDSQVTMMFWYRQQPGQSLTLIATANQGSEATYESGFVIDKFPISRPNLTFSTLTVSNMSPEDSSIYLCSVETGVGEKLFFGSGTQLSVL.